The entry that follows covers one T cell receptor (beta chain) sequence. This sample was taken from a study of blood T cell repertoires in COVID-19. Study-level background: Material from acute and convalescent COVID-19 was sourced from the United States, Italy and Spain. T cells, B-cell-depleted T cells, or PBMCs provided the cDNA or gDNA that served as material.

Per the original methods: Using reference gene primer amplification, nucleated cell counts were estimated. Produced via immunoSEQ multiplex PCR; TCRdb's table is partial and in-frame only. Clone size and the V and J calls come from that table; the DNA yielded D and trimming. Seen here are around 87,000 clones, 70% to 90% observed once, and the top ten hold 8.5% to 10%. CDR1 and CDR2 (germline): LNHDA, SQIVND (reference sequence). The CDR3 runs 15 residues. V was pared by 4 bases and J by 6 bases, with 16 bases between. The V gene is TRBV19, the J gene TRBJ1-5; D is undetermined. The clonotype originates from a man in his forties or fifties with acute or convalescent COVID-19. Sample: peripheral blood. The CDR3: CASSTEGRSGQPQHF. CDR3 nucleotide sequence: TGTGCCAGTAGTACAGAGGGAAGGAGCGGTCAGCCCCAGCATTTT.